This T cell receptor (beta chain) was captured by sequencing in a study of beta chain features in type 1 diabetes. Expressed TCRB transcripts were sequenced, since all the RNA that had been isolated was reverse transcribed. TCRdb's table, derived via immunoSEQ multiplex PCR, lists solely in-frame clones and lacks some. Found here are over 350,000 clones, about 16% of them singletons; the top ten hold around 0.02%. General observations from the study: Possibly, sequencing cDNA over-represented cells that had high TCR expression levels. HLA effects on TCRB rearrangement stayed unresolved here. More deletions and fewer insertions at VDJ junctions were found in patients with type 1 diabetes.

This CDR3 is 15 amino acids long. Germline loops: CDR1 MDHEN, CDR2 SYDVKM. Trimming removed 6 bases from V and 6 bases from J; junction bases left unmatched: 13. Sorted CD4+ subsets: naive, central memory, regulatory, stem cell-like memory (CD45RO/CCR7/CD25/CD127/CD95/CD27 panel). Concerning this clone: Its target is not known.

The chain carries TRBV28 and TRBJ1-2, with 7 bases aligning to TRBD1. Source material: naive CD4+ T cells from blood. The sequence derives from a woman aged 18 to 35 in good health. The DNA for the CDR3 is TGTGCCAGCAGGCCGATACAGGGGAGAAGGCATGGCTACACCTTC. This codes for CASRPIQGRRHGYTF.